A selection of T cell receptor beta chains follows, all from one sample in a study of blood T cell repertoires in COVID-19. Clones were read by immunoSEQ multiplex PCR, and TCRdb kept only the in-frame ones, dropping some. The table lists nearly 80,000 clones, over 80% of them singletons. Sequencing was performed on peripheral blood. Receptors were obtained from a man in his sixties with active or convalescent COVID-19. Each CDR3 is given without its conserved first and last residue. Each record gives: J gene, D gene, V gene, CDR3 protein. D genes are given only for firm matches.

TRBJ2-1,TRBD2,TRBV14,ASSQGGGFYNEQF
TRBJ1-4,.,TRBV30,AWSVGAAGRVEKLF
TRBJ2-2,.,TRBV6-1,ASRVGGELF
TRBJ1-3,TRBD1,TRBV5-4,ASSAWIGGAGNTIY
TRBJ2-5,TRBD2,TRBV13,ASSSGLAGTQY
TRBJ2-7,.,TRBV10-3,AISTTGYEQY
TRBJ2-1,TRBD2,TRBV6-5,ASSYSSGEIYNEQF
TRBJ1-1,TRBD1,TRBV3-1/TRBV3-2,ASSIRQGHTEAF
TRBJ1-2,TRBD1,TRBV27,ASSRVGGSNYGYT
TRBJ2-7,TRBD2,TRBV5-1,ASSSLAGGNEQY
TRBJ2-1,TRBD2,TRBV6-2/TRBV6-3,ASSQGTSQANEQF
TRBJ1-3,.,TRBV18,ASSPLYGSDSGNTIY
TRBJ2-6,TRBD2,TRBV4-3,ASSQARQGLRGANVLT
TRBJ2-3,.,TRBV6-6,ASSTRQDATDTQY
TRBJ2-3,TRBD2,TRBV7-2,ASSLVAGGVDTQY
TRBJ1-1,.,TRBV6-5,ASSYAGIRTNTEAF
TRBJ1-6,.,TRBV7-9,ASSLFQSPLH
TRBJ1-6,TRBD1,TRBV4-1,ASSQIAISGGRSPLH
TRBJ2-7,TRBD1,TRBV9,ASSPGTGFYEQY
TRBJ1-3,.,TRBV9,ASSPREGSGNTIY
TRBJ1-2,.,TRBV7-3,ASSSTPGGANYGYT
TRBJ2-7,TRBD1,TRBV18,ASSPATGTGYEQY
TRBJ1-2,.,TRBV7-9,ASSLQTGYGYT
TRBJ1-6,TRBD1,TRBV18,ASSPGTGNNSPLH
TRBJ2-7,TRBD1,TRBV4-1,ASSQGTGEPYEQY
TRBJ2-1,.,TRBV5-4,ASSLDRPDNEQF
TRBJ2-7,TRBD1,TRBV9,ASSEGQGGEQY
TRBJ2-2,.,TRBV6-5,ASSRQAMNTGELF
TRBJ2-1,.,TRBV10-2,ASSEYFNNEQF
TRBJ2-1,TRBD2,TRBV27,ASSLSTSGGRDYNEQF
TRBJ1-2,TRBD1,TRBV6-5,ASSLDRDDYGYT
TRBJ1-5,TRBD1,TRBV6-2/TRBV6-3,ASSSGQGFRNQPQH
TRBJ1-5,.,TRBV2,ASSESQPQH